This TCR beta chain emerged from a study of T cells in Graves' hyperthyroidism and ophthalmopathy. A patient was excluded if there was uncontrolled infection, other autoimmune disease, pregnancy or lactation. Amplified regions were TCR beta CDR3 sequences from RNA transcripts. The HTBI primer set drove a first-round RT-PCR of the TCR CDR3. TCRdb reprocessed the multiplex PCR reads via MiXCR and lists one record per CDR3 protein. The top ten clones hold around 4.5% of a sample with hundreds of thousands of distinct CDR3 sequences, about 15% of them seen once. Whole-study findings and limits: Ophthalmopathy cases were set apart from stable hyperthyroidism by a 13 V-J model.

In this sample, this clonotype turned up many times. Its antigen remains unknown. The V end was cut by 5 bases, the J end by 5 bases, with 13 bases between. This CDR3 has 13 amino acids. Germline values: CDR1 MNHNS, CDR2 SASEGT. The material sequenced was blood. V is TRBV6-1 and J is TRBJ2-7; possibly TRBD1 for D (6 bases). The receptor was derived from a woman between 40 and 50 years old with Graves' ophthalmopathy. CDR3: CASSQGHHNEQYF. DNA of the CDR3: TGTGCCAGCAGTCAGGGACATCACAACGAGCAGTACTTC.